This T cell receptor beta chain was obtained from a study of radiotherapy plus CTLA-4 blockade in lung cancer. Regarding this clone: Antigen specificity is unknown.

This table comes from immunoSEQ multiplex PCR, and its TCRdb copy is limited to in-frame clones, with some not included. The sample consists of some 100,000 clones, approximately 80% of them appearing once. Notes on the study in general: Blood saw expansion of tumor-derived TCR clones after radiotherapy plus ipilimumab.

This CDR3 spans 14 amino acids. Trimming left V 2 bases short and J 2 bases short, with 9 bases between. Germline V CDR1 and CDR2: SNHLY, FYNNEI. The sample here was peripheral blood, taken from a patient treated with radiotherapy plus ipilimumab. V is TRBV2 and J is TRBJ1-1, with D hard to call. This TCR derives from a human donor with non-small cell lung cancer that progressed on radiotherapy plus ipilimumab. CDR3 residues: CASSEIPDNTEAFF. The CDR3 DNA follows: TGTGCCAGCAGTGAAATTCCCGATAACACTGAAGCTTTCTTT. Complete variable domain (other parts from reference TRBV2 and TRBJ1-1): EPEVTQTPSHQVTQMGQEVILRCVPISNHLYFYWYRQILGQKVEFLVSFYNNEISEKSEIFDDQFSVERPDGSNFTLKIRSTKLEDSAMYFCASSEIPDNTEAFFGQGTRLTVV.